The entry below gives a single T cell receptor (beta chain) sequence along with its context. This specimen belongs to a study of blood T cell repertoires in COVID-19. Across the study: COVID-19 samples, acute and convalescent, were from the United States, Italy and Spain. Sources were T cells, B-cell-depleted T cells, or PBMCs; the material itself was cDNA or gDNA.

The germline V gene encodes CDR1 SEHNR and CDR2 FQNEAQ (reference sequence). CDR3 length equals 15 residues. The trim removed 0 bases at V and 4 bases at J, leaving 4 bases unmatched. Per the original data handling: The assay estimated nucleated cells by amplifying reference gene primers. Data came from immunoSEQ multiplex PCR; TCRdb stores just in-frame clones and leaves some out. D and trimming were read from the DNA, whereas the V and J calls and clone size are those reported in that table. This sample has a few hundred thousand clones, with about 80% found just once. The sample taken for sequencing was peripheral blood. This TCR was sampled from a woman older than 75 with acute or convalescent COVID-19. The chain employs TRBV7-9 and TRBJ1-2, with 8 bases matching TRBD1. The CDR3 here is CASSLALTGAYGYTF. In nucleotides, the CDR3 is TGTGCCAGCAGCTTAGCGCTGACAGGGGCCTATGGCTACACCTTC.